The source of this T cell receptor beta chain is a study of T cell responses to AZD1222 COVID-19 vaccine. Sequencing was performed with immunoSEQ multiplex PCR; in TCRdb, only in-frame clones are kept and a portion is missing. The sample lists over 150,000 clones, approximately 86% occurring once. V shed 0 bases and J shed 3 bases, with 18 bases lying between them. The CDR3 length is 17 residues. Germline lookup yields CDR1 SQVTM and CDR2 ANQGSEA. The material sequenced was peripheral blood, taken 28 days after the second AZD1222 dose. This receptor was obtained from an adult who received the AZD1222 COVID-19 vaccine. The gene calls are TRBV29-1 and TRBJ2-1, with TRBD2 as a possible D gene (6 bases). The CDR3 region has the DNA TGCAGCGTTGAAGACCTCCGCCGGTTCGGGAGCTACAATGAGCAGTTCTTC. This codes for CSVEDLRRFGSYNEQFF.